This T cell receptor beta chain was documented in a study of T cells in Graves' hyperthyroidism and ophthalmopathy (dated by TCRdb to between 2019 and 2020). A note on the overall study: Peripheral blood was collected at initial diagnosis, before any treatment. To identify distinguishing TCR V-J signatures, a discovery cohort of 95 to 100 patients was used, comprising 43 with Graves' ophthalmopathy and around 57 with stable Graves' hyperthyroidism. Prospective prediction of ophthalmopathy was tested in an independent validation cohort consisting of fewer than 20 hyperthyroidism patients and some 17 patients who later progressed to ophthalmopathy. The study also compared thyroid tissue and blood T-cell repertoires from about 6 Graves' hyperthyroidism patients. The paper reports TCR Vbeta CDR3 sequencing of approximately 130 peripheral blood samples: around 41 ophthalmopathy, some 80 hyperthyroidism and around 17 progressor patients. After sampling, hyperthyroidism patients received methimazole starting at 30 mg daily, and ophthalmopathy patients received high-dose intravenous methylprednisolone. The 75 to 100 discovery patients were randomly divided into training and test sets at a 7:3 ratio.

This clonotype was observed a handful of times. No cognate antigen has been identified for it. The sample holds no much larger clone one base away, and base qualities are not on file. Counted from cysteine to phenylalanine, this CDR3 has 16 amino acids. Of the read, only the CDR3 DNA is kept; its 48 bases are in frame from base 1. From V the trimming removes 2 bases and from J it removes 3 bases, while the gene matches leave 8 bases of the junction unaccounted for. Stable Graves' hyperthyroidism was defined as the absence of progression to ophthalmopathy over 18 months of follow-up. Hyperthyroidism patients were newly diagnosed, had a disease duration of under 2 months, and were aged 18 to 65 years. The study excluded patients with uncontrolled infections, other autoimmune diseases, pregnancy or lactation. Clinical symptoms, serum thyroxine and TRAb, thyroid ultrasound, and orbital computed tomography formed the basis for the diagnoses. PBMCs were separated from 10 ml of fresh peripheral blood using Ficoll-Paque density gradient centrifugation. Total RNA was extracted using Trizol reagent, and RNA quality was assessed on an Agilent 2100 Bioanalyzer.

TCR beta CDR3 regions were amplified from RNA transcripts. The first round of RT-PCR for the TCR CDR3 was performed with the HTBI primer set and the Qiagen OneStep RT-PCR kit. Libraries were constructed in a second round of multiplex PCR, after which size selection and purification were performed. Libraries were sequenced paired-end with 100 bp reads on an Illumina HiSeq2000. As for the authors' bioinformatics: SOAPnuke was used to process the raw data, throwing out any read that contained adapters or uncalled bases, had a mean Phred below 15, or lacked an exact constant-primer or identifier match. COPE v1.2.5 was used to merge the high-quality paired reads, and each unique nucleotide sequence was defined as a clonotype. MiTCR v1.1 was used to align the clonotypes against IMGT TRBV, TRBD and TRBJ reference segments. The analysis was restricted to V-J combinations with a frequency above 0.0001, which together covered just over 99% of the repertoires. The TCS score was defined as F50 (clonal expansion) divided by E x V (chaos), with BLOSUM62-based TCRdist calculated between CDR3 peptides within each V-J. Welch's t-statistics and random forest reduced several hundred V-J features to 13, which were used in a naive Bayes classifier (R e1071). The public sequencing data were trimmed at Q25 with fastp and processed into clonotypes with MiXCR by TCRdb, which kept only in-frame beta chains. Rows with one shared CDR3 protein collapse into an entry with the most common genes and DNA. The V and J calls reflect TCRdb's pipeline rather than the authors' work. For this sample there are under 400,000 distinct CDR3 sequences; 25% appear just once. About 73% of the sample is held by the ten biggest clonotypes.

What the research found in general, with its limitations: In validation, progression to ophthalmopathy was predicted by the model with 70.59% sensitivity and nearly 75% specificity, a median of around 5.9 months before onset. Most expanded thyroid clonotypes (frequency above 0.001) were also detected in blood, a finding suggesting that blood repertoires may reflect thyroid immune responses. In cross-validation, a model built on a 13 V-J signature told ophthalmopathy apart from stable hyperthyroidism with over 85% sensitivity and roughly 81% specificity, and in testing the same model reached 80%/75%. Sample size was not statistically predetermined, and blinding of investigators to group allocation was not performed.

The chain is encoded by TRBV12-3 or TRBV12-4 joined to TRBJ2-5; TRBD2 matches 8 bases in the middle. The receptor comes from a man aged 45-60 years with Graves' hyperthyroidism. The sequencing sample was made of blood. The CDR3 loop reads CASSLHIREGEETQYF. In nucleotides, the sequence is TGTGCCAGCAGTTTACATATCCGGGAGGGCGAAGAGACCCAGTACTTC.